Here is one T cell receptor beta chain with its context. No antigen is known for it. People who had autoimmune disease history or systemic immunosuppression were excluded. This sample is part of a study of OX40 agonist ivuxolimab in advanced cancers. Study-wide findings and caveats: The 0.1-3.0 mg/kg partial responders had among the lowest clonal expansion. The CD4+ and CD8+ T cells in the blood had expanded clonally by week 6 at 0.1 to 3.0 mg/kg. Normalized T-cell clonal expansion was also low in some nonresponders.

Produced via immunoSEQ multiplex PCR; TCRdb's table is partial and in-frame only. The data show 35,000 to 40,000 clones, around 93% seen once. Germline CDR1 reads MDHEN; CDR2 reads SYDVKM. This CDR3 has 14 residues. The rearrangement links TRBV28 to TRBJ2-5, with 12 bases identical to TRBD2. The DNA end is a closer match to TRBJ2-7, so the J assignment may be wrong. Source: CD4+ or CD8+ T cells sorted from blood, taken in a trial of the OX40 agonist ivuxolimab. The TCR sequence derives from an adult with an advanced solid tumor such as melanoma, head and neck, liver or kidney cancer. The DNA for the CDR3 is TGTGCCAGCGCTAGCGGGAGGGAACTATACGAGCAGTACTTC. It encodes CASASGRELYEQYF.